Listed here is a single TCR beta chain. In the original workflow: Quantification of nucleated cells was approximated via reference gene primer amplification. Sequencing was performed with immunoSEQ multiplex PCR; in TCRdb, only in-frame clones are kept and a portion is missing. V and J calls and clone size come straight from that table; D and trimming were deduced from the DNA. The repertoire consists of over 65,000 clones, with around nine tenths occurring once and the leading ten covering approximately 4.4%. Germline lookup yields CDR1 SGDLS and CDR2 YYNGEE. There are 16 residues in the CDR3. V was shortened by 0 bases and J by 3 bases, with 16 bases between the two germline ends. These data belong to a study of blood T cell repertoires in COVID-19. For the study at large: The cDNA or gDNA used as material had been derived from T cells, B-cell-depleted T cells, or PBMCs.

The rearrangement uses TRBV9 and TRBJ2-7; a weak D match, TRBD1 (7 bases). The receptor was derived from a man aged 45-60 years with active COVID-19. Sequenced: peripheral blood. The chain's CDR3 is CASSVEGGQSFYEQYF. CDR3 coding DNA: TGTGCCAGCAGCGTAGAGGGGGGACAGTCGTTCTACGAGCAGTACTTC. Full variable domain (missing parts from reference TRBV9 and TRBJ2-7): DSGVTQTPKHLITATGQRVTLRCSPRSGDLSVYWYQQSLDQGLQFLIQYYNGEERAKGNILERFSAQQFPDLHSELNLSSLELGDSALYFCASSVEGGQSFYEQYFGPGTRLTVT.